This TCR beta chain derives from a study of blood T cell repertoires in COVID-19. Background on the study: Researchers got acute and convalescent COVID-19 samples from the United States, Italy and Spain.

Authors' analysis steps: Amplification from reference gene primers served as the basis for estimated nucleated cell counts. TCRdb's copy holds only in-frame clones and misses some; the assay was immunoSEQ multiplex PCR. The V and J calls and the clone size are those of that table, but D and trimming were determined from the DNA. The sample lists under 300,000 clones; more than 60% were seen once. Germline CDR1 and CDR2: MDHEN and SYDVKM. The CDR3 is 14 amino acids. Trimming left V 7 bases short and J 5 bases short, with 14 bases between. The J gene is TRBJ2-2, the V gene TRBV28; possible D gene TRBD1, 5 bases. The sequence came from a woman in her thirties or forties with active or convalescent COVID-19. Material: peripheral blood. The CDR3, as DNA: TGTGCCAGCAAGGACACTTACTTGACCGGGGAGCTGTTTTTT. Translation gives CASKDTYLTGELFF.